This T cell receptor beta chain was identified during a study of beta chain features in type 1 diabetes. Trimming shortened V by 2 bases and J by 5 bases, and 12 bases separated the two germline ends. This CDR3 is 14 amino acids long. Germline CDR1 reads MNHEY; CDR2 reads SVGAGI. Comment on this clone: Its antigen is unknown.

Sequenced material consisted of expressed TCRB transcripts (all of the isolated RNA was reverse transcribed). Using immunoSEQ multiplex PCR, the repertoire was profiled, and TCRdb retains in-frame clones only, with some absent. This sample carries about 700,000 clones, roughly 13% of them seen once, and the ten largest clones take approximately 0.022%. Study observations and caveats: Shortening that was moderate but significant affected the TCRB CDR3s of Type 1 diabetes patients in all four CD4+ subsets.

Specimen: naive CD4+ T cells from blood. The chain has TRBV6-5 and TRBJ1-1, with D uncertain. The source of this sequence is a man aged 18 to 30 with type 1 diabetes. The CDR3 here is CASSYGVAGTEAFF. The CDR3 region has the DNA TGTGCCAGCAGTTACGGAGTAGCGGGAACTGAAGCTTTCTTT.